This TCR beta chain emerged from a study of immune heterogeneity within non-small cell lung tumors. This clonotype appeared many times. Its antigen is as yet unknown. In a multiplex PCR, 32 V and 13 J primers amplified TCR beta CDR3. In TCRdb, the multiplex PCR reads were re-called with MiXCR into one record per CDR3 protein. The table has about 10,000 distinct CDR3 sequences, over 15% seen once. The template consisted of bulk tumor genomic DNA, with roughly 0.55 ug used per sample. Several spatially distant biopsies were obtained per primary tumor intraoperatively. Samples came from untreated patients having curative surgery for newly diagnosed non-small cell lung cancer. Patients with newly diagnosed non-small cell lung cancer who underwent surgery with curative intent served as donors. Whole-study results and caveats: Largely distinct from one individual patient to the next were the high-frequency T-cell receptor beta clonotypes. Dominant CDR3 beta clonotypes repeated across a patient's tumor loci, while different loci held unique high-frequency clones.

CDR1 and CDR2 (germline): MGHRA, YSYEKL. V was cut by 3 bases and J by 0 bases, with 24 bases left in between. This CDR3 is built from 20 residues. The receptor's source is a middle-aged man with non-small cell lung cancer. Material for sequencing was lung tumor tissue. V and J are TRBV4-1 and TRBJ1-3; tentatively, D is TRBD1 (6 bases). The CDR3 region has the DNA TGCGCCAGCAGCCACCAGGGGACGGATAAAAGGAGGTACTCTGGAAACACCATATATTTT. Translated: CASSHQGTDKRRYSGNTIYF.